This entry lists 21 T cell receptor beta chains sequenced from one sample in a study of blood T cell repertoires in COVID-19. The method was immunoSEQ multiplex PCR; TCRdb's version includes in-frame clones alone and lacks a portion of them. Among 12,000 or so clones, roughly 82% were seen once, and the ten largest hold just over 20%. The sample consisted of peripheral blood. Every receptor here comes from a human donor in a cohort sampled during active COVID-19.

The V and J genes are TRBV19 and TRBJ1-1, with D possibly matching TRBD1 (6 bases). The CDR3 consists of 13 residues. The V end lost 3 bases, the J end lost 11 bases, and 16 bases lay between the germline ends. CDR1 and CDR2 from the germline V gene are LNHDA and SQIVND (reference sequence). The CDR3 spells CASSIGTPPRAFF. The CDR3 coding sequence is TGTGCCAGTAGTATTGGGACACCTCCTAGGGCTTTCTTT.

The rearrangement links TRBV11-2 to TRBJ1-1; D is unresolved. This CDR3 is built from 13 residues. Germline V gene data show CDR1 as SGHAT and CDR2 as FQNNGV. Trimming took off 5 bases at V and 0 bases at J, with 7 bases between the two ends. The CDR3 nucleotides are TGTGCCAGCAGCCGACACGTGAACACTGAAGCTTTCTTT. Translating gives CASSRHVNTEAFF.

In DNA, the CDR3 is TGTGCCAGCAGCCCCAAGACAGGGGGCGGGATCACCTACAATGAGCAGTTCTTC. This codes for CASSPKTGGGITYNEQFF. The V call is TRBV14, the J call TRBJ2-1, with 10 positions matching TRBD1. The CDR3 length is 18 residues. V shed 4 bases, J shed 2 bases, and the junction held 11 bases outside the gene matches. Germline V gene data show CDR1 as SGHDN and CDR2 as FVKESK.

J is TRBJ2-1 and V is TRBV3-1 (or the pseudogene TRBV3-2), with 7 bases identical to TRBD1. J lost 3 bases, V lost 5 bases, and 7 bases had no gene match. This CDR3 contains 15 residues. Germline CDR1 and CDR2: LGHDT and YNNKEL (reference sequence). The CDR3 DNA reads TGTGCCAGCAGCGCCCGGGACAGCAACTACAATGAGCAGTTCTTC. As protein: CASSARDSNYNEQFF.

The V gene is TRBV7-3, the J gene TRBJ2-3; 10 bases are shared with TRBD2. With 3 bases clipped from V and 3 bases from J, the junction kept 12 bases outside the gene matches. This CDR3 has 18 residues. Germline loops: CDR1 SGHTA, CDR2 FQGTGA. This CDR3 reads CASSFHGGLASTTDTQYF. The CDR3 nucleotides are TGTGCCAGCAGCTTCCACGGGGGACTAGCGAGTACGACAGATACGCAGTATTTT.

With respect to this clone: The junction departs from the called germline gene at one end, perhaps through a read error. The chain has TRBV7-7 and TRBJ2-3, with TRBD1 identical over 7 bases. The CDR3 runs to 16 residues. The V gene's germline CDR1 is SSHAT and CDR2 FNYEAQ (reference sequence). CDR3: CASSLSPGGGTDTQYF. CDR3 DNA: TGTGCTAGCAGCTTAAGTCCAGGGGGAGGCACAGATACGCAGTATTTT.

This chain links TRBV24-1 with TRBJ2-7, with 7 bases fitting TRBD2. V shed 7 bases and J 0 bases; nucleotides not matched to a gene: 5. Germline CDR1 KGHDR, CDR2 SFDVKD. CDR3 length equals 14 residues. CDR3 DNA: TGTGCCACCAGGGGGAGGGGCAGCTCCTACGAGCAGTACTTC. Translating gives CATRGRGSSYEQYF.

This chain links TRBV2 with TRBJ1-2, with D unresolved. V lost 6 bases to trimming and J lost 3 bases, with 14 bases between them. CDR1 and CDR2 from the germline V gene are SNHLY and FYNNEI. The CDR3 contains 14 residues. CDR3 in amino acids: CASSLPNRHYGYTF. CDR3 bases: TGTGCCAGCAGCCTACCGAATCGCCACTATGGCTACACCTTC.

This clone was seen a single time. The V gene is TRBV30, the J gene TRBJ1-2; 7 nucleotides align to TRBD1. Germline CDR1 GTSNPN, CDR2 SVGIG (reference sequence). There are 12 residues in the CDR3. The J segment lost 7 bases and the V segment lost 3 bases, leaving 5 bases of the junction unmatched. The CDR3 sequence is CAWRRQGGGYTF. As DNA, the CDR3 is TGTGCCTGGAGACGACAGGGCGGTGGCTACACCTTC.

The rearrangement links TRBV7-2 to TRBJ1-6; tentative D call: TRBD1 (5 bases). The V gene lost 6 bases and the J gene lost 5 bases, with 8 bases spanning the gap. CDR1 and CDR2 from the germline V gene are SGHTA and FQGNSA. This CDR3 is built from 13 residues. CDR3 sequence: CASRDRNNSPLHF. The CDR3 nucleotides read TGTGCCAGCAGAGACAGAAATAATTCACCCCTCCACTTT.

In DNA, the CDR3 is TGCGCCAGCAGCTTGGATGGGACAGCAAATCAGCCCCAGCATTTT. Translating gives CASSLDGTANQPQHF. V gene TRBV5-1 combines with J gene TRBJ1-5, with TRBD1 matching over 7 bases. Trimming cost V 0 bases and J 4 bases; bases outside gene matches: 4. Germline CDR1 SGHRS, CDR2 YFSETQ. The CDR3 has 15 amino acids.

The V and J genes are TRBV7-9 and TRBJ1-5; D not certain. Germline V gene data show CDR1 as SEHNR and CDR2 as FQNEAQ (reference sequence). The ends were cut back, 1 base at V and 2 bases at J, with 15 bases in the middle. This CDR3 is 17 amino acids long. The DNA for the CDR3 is TGTGCCAGCAGCTTAGGTCCTGGGGAGGTGGGCAATCAGCCCCAGCATTTT. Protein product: CASSLGPGEVGNQPQHF.

The CDR3: CASSYYGGAPYNEQFF. CDR3 coding DNA: TGTGCCAGCAGCTACTACGGGGGGGCCCCCTACAATGAGCAGTTCTTC. This chain joins TRBV5-4 and TRBJ2-1, with 8 bases matching TRBD2. From germline, CDR1 is SGHNT and CDR2 YYREEE (reference sequence). This CDR3 contains 16 residues. With 3 bases clipped from V and 2 bases from J, the junction kept 7 bases outside the gene matches.

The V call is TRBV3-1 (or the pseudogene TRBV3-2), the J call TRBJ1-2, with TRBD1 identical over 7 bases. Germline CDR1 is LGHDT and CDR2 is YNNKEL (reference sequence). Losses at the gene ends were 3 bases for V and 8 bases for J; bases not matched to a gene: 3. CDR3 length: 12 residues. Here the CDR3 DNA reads TGTGCCAGCAGCCACAGGGGGAGAGGCTACACCTTC. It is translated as CASSHRGRGYTF.

The CDR3 protein is CASSRTGSGANVLTF. As DNA, the CDR3 is TGTGCCAGCAGTAGGACGGGGTCTGGGGCCAACGTCCTGACTTTC. V gene TRBV27 combines with J gene TRBJ2-6; tentative D call: TRBD2 (5 bases). Germline values: CDR1 MNHEY, CDR2 SMNVEV (reference sequence). V lost 5 bases to trimming and J lost 1 base, with 9 bases between them. CDR3 length equals 15 residues.

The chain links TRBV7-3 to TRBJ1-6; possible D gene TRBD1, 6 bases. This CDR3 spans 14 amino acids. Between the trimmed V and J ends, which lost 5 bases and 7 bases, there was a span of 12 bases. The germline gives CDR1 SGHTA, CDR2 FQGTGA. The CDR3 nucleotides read TGTGCCAGCAGCCCCCGAGGGGGAAATTCACCCCTCCACTTT. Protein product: CASSPRGGNSPLHF.

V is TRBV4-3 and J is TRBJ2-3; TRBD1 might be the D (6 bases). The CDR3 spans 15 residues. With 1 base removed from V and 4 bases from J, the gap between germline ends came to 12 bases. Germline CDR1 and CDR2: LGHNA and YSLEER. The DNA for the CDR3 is TGCGCCAGCAGCCAAGTGGGCAGGGGAGCAGATACGCAGTATTTT. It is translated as CASSQVGRGADTQYF.

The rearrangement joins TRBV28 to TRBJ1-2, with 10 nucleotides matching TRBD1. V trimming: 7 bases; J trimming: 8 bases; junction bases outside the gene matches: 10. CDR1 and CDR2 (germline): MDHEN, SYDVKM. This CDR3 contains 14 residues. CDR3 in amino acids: CASILTGTGDGYTF. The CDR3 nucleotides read TGTGCCAGCATCCTAACCGGGACAGGGGACGGCTACACCTTC.

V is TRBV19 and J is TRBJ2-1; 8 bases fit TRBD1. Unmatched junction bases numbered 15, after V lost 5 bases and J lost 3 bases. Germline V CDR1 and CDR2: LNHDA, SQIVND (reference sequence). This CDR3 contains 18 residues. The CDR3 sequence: CASSPDFSRDRYYNEQFF. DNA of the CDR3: TGTGCCAGTAGTCCCGATTTCTCCCGGGACAGGTACTACAATGAGCAGTTCTTC.

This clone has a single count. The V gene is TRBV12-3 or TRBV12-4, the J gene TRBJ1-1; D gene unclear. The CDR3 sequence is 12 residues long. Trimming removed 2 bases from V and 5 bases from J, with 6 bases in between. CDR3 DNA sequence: TGTGCCAGCAGTTTATTCCTAACTGAAGCTTTCTTT. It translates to CASSLFLTEAFF.

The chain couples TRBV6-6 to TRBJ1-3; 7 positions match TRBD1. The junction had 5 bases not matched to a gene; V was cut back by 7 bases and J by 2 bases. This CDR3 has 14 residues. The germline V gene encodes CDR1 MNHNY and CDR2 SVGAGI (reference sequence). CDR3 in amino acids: CASTIDRAGNTIYF. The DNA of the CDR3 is TGTGCCAGCACCATCGACAGGGCTGGAAACACCATATATTTT.